Shown below are 5 T cell receptor beta chains from a single sample sequenced in a study of blood T cell repertoires in COVID-19. Here immunoSEQ multiplex PCR was the method, and the copy in TCRdb shows in-frame clones only, minus some. This sample has around 150,000 clones; around 86% occur once, and the top ten carry 0.99%. The sample consisted of peripheral blood. All receptors come from a man between 18 and 35 years old with acute or convalescent COVID-19.

The rearrangement uses TRBV7-3 and TRBJ2-5; 7 bases fit TRBD2. Per germline, CDR1 SGHTA and CDR2 FQGTGA. The CDR3 contains 15 residues. V dropped 4 bases and J dropped 2; count of bases not matched to a gene: 7. CDR3 nucleotide sequence: TGTGCCAGCAGCTGGTCTGGGGGGGTACAAGAGACCCAGTACTTC. This encodes CASSWSGGVQETQYF.

This clone was observed a few times. The genes are TRBV7-9 and TRBJ1-4, with a weak D call TRBD1 (6 bases). Trimming shortened V by 6 bases and J by 8 bases, and 13 bases separated the two germline ends. The CDR3 is 13 residues long. The germline gives CDR1 SEHNR, CDR2 FQNEAQ (reference sequence). The CDR3 region is CASSQQGGEKLFF. For the CDR3, the DNA is TGTGCCAGCAGTCAACAGGGAGGGGAAAAACTGTTTTTT.

The chain has TRBV30 and TRBJ1-5; D may be TRBD1 (6 bases). CDR3 length equals 15 residues. Trimming stripped 0 bases from V and 5 bases from J, with 14 bases between. CDR1 is GTSNPN and CDR2 is SVGIG in the germline V gene (reference sequence). CDR3 in amino acids: CAWSVPDSGYQPQHF. The CDR3 DNA sequence: TGTGCCTGGAGTGTACCGGACAGCGGATATCAGCCCCAGCATTTT.

This chain uses TRBV7-2 with TRBJ1-4, with 9 bases lining up with TRBD1. The ends lost 5 bases at V and 8 bases at J; junction bases unmatched: 12. The CDR3 has 16 residues. Germline CDR1 reads SGHTA; CDR2 reads FQGNSA. Here the CDR3 DNA reads TGTGCCAGCAGCCCCCCGGGACAGGGCATTGAAGAAAAACTGTTTTTT. Amino acids: CASSPPGQGIEEKLFF. The full variable domain, its missing parts supplied by reference TRBV7-2 and TRBJ1-4, is GAGVSQSPSNKVTEKGKDVELRCDPISGHTALYWYRQSLGQGLEFLIYFQGNSAPDKSGLPSDRFSAERTGGSVSTLTIQRTQQEDSAVYLCASSPPGQGIEEKLFFGSGTQLSVL.

This clone was picked up a small number of times. This chain joins TRBV6-5 and TRBJ1-1; 11 positions match TRBD1. CDR3 length equals 15 residues. Germline CDR1 reads MNHEY; CDR2 reads SVGAGI. Trimming cost V 6 bases and J 2 bases; bases outside gene matches: 5. The CDR3 region is CASRPDRGPNTEAFF. As DNA, the CDR3 is TGTGCCAGCAGACCGGACAGGGGGCCTAACACTGAAGCTTTCTTT.